This T cell receptor (beta chain) was identified in a study of T cell repertoires in MIS-A myocarditis (dated by TCRdb to 2021 to 2024). The QIAamp DNA FFPE kit was used to extract genomic DNA from formalin-fixed paraffin-embedded autopsy tissue. Concerning this clone: Its antigen is still unknown. Base qualities are missing; no much larger clone stands one base away.

The germline V gene sets CDR1 to SQVTM and CDR2 to ANQGSEA. From the cysteine through the phenylalanine, the CDR3 covers 10 amino acids. Only the CDR3 region is kept as DNA, spanning 30 bases read in frame from base 1. V and J are truncated by 8 bases and 6 bases respectively, leaving an intervening sequence of 10 bases. TCRbeta CDR3 regions were amplified by the immunoSEQ bias-controlled multiplex PCR and were subjected to high-throughput sequencing. Processing in the source paper ran as follows. CDR3 sequences were collapsed and filtered with the immunoSEQ vendor pipeline, and the abundance and frequency of each unique TCRbeta CDR3 were thereby quantified. Dominant CDR3 amino acid sequences were clustered with SARS-CoV-2-specific ImmuneCODE TCRbeta sequences by CD-HIT using a 90% global sequence identity threshold. Clones were classed as hyperexpanded at frequencies of 0.1 to 1 and as large at frequencies of 0.01 to 0.1. For the dominant clones, CDR3 amino acid sequences and V and J gene assignments were confirmed with MiXCR. The R stringdist package was used to compute Levenshtein distances between the patient clonotypes and the ImmuneCODE hits. This is the immuneACCESS table as TCRdb keeps it, with only in-frame sequences that have V and J called. A part of the clones is gone; compared with another copy, unresolved V genes explain less than half, and the rest is unexplained. V, J and clone size were drawn from that table, and D and trimming were deduced from the DNA. The sample includes about 11,000 clones, with 65% to 90% observed a single time. The top ten hold approximately 29% of the sample.

This clonotype was obtained from a man aged 18 to 30 with fulminant myocarditis from multisystem inflammatory syndrome in adults (MIS-A) after COVID-19. Sequenced: right ventricle heart tissue obtained at autopsy. The meaning of the sample's cell subset or site label: cardiac tissue sample (left or right ventricle, interventricular septum, or pericardium). This chain is built from TRBV29-1 and TRBJ1-1; TRBD1 is a weak D gene call, 5 bases matching. The DNA is as follows: TGCAGCTCAGGGTACGCTGAAGCTTTCTTT. This is translated as CSSGYAEAFF. Here the CDR3 is joined to the reference TRBV29-1 and TRBJ1-1 genes, and the full variable domain is: SAVISQKPSRDICQRGTSLTIQCQVDSQVTMMFWYRQQPGQSLTLIATANQGSEATYESGFVIDKFPISRPNLTFSTLTVSNMSPEDSSIYLCSSGYAEAFFGQGTRLTVV.